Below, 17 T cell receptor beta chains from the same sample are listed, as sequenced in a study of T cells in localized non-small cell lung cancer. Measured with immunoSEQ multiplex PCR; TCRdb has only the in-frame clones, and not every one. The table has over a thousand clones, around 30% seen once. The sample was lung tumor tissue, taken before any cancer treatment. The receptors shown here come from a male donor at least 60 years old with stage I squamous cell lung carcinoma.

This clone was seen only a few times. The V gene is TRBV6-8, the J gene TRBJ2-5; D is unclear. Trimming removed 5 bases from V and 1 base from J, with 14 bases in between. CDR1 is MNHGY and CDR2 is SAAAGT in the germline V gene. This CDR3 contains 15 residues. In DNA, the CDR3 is TGTGCCAGCAGTGGGCGACCTGATCTCCAAGAGACCCAGTACTTC. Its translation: CASSGRPDLQETQYF.

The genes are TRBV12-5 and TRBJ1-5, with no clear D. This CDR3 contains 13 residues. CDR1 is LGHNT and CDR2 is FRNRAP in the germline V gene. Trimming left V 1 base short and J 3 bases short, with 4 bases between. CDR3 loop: CASGLEANQPQHF. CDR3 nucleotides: TGTGCTAGTGGTTTGGAAGCCAATCAGCCCCAGCATTTT. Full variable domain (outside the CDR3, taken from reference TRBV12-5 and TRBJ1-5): DARVTQTPRHKVTEMGQEVTMRCQPILGHNTVFWYRQTMMQGLELLAYFRNRAPLDDSGMPKDRFSAEMPDATLATLKIQPSEPRDSAVYFCASGLEANQPQHFGDGTRLSIL.

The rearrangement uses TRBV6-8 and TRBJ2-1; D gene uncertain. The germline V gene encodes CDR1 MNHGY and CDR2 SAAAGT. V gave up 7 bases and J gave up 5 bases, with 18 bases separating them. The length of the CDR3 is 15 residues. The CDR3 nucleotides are TGTGCCAGCATCCACTCCCGCGACTTACACAATGAGCAGTTCTTC. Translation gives CASIHSRDLHNEQFF.

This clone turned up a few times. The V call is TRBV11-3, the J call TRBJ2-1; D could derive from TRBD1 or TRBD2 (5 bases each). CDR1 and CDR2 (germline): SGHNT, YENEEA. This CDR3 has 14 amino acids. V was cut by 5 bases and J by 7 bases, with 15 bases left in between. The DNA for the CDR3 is TGTGCCAGCAGCCGGGACCGCGGGTGGAATGAGCAGTTCTTC. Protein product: CASSRDRGWNEQFF.

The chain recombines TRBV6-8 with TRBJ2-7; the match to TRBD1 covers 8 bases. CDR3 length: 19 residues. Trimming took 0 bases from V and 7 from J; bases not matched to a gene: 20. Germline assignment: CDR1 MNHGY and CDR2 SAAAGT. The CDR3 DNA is TGTGCCAGCAGTTACTCGAAAGTTCCAAGGACAGGGACACCTCTGGAGCAGTACTTC. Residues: CASSYSKVPRTGTPLEQYF.

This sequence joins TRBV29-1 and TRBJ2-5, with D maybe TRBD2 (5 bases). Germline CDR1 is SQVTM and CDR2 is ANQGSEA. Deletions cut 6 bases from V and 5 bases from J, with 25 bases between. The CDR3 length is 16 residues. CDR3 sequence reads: CSVVPLQMKGEETQYF. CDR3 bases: TGCAGCGTCGTACCGCTACAGATGAAGGGAGAGGAGACCCAGTACTTC.

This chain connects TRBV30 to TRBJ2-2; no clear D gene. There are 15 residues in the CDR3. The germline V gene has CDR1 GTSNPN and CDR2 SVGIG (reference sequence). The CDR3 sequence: CASMGKRDNTGELFF. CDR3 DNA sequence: TGTGCGTCTATGGGGAAGCGAGACAACACCGGGGAGCTGTTTTTT.

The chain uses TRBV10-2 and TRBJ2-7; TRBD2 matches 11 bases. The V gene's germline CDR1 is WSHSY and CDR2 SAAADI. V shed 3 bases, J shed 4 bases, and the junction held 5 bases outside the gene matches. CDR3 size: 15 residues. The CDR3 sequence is CASSEGSSGGYEQYF. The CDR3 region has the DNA TGCGCCAGCAGTGAAGGGTCTAGCGGGGGGTACGAGCAGTACTTC.

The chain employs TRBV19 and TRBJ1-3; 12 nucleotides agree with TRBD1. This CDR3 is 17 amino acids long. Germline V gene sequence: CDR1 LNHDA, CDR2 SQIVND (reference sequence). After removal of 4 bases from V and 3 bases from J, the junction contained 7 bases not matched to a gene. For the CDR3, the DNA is TGTGCCAGTAGTAACCCCGGGACAGGGGGCTTTGGAAACACCATATATTTT. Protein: CASSNPGTGGFGNTIYF.

The CDR3 DNA reads TGTGCCAGCTCACCACCGATGGCACTAGAGACCCAGTACTTC. Amino acids: CASSPPMALETQYF. The chain recombines TRBV18 with TRBJ2-5; no definite D call. The CDR3 is made up of 14 amino acids. Germline loops: CDR1 KGHSH, CDR2 LQKENI. V lost 0 bases, J lost 4 bases, and 9 bases lay in between.

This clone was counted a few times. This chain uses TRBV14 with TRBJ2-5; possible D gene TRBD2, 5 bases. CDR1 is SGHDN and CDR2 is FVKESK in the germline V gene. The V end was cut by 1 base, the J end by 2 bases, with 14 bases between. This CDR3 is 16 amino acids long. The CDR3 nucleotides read TGTGCCAGCAGCCAAGGGGGAGAAGGGATTCAAGAGACCCAGTACTTC. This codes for CASSQGGEGIQETQYF.

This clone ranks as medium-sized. Here the CDR3 DNA reads TGTGCCAGCAGCTCCCTCCTGACTAGCGGTTACGAGCAGTACTTC. Protein sequence: CASSSLLTSGYEQYF. The rearrangement uses TRBV11-3 and TRBJ2-7, with 9 positions matching TRBD2. V trimming: 4 bases; J trimming: 4 bases; junction bases outside the gene matches: 8. Germline values: CDR1 SGHNT, CDR2 YENEEA. The length of the CDR3 is 15 residues.

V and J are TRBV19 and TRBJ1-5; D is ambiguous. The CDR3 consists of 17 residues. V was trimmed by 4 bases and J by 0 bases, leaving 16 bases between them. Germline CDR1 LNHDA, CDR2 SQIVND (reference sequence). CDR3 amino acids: CASSNVDDSYSNQPQHF. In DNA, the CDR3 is TGTGCCAGTAGTAATGTGGACGACTCCTATAGCAATCAGCCCCAGCATTTT.

CDR3 coding DNA: TGTGCCAGCAGTATCGACAGACCGCCCACTAATGAAAAACTGTTTTTT. Encoded protein: CASSIDRPPTNEKLFF. The chain joins TRBV6-8 to TRBJ1-4, with D tentatively TRBD1 (5 bases). Looked up from germline, CDR1 is MNHGY and CDR2 is SAAAGT. Trimming shortened V by 5 bases and J by 2 bases, and 15 bases separated the two germline ends. The CDR3 totals 16 residues.

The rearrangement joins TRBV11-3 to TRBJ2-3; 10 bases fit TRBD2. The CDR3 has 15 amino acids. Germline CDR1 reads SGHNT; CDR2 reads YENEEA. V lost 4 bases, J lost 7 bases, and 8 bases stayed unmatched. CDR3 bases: TGTGCCAGCAGCTCCGGACTAGCGGCTCTGAATACGCAGTATTTT. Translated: CASSSGLAALNTQYF.

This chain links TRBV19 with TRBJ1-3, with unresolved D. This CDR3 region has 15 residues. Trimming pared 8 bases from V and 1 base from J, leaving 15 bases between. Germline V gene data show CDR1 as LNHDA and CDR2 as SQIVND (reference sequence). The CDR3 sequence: CASRSPYLSGNTIYF. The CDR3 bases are TGTGCCAGTCGTAGCCCCTACCTTTCTGGAAACACCATATATTTT.

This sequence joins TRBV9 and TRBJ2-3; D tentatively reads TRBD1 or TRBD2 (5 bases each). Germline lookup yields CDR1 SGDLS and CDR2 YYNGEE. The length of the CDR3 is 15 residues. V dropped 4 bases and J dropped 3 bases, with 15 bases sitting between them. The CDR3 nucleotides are TGTGCCAGCAGCATATGGCAGGGAGAAACAGATACGCAGTATTTT. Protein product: CASSIWQGETDTQYF.